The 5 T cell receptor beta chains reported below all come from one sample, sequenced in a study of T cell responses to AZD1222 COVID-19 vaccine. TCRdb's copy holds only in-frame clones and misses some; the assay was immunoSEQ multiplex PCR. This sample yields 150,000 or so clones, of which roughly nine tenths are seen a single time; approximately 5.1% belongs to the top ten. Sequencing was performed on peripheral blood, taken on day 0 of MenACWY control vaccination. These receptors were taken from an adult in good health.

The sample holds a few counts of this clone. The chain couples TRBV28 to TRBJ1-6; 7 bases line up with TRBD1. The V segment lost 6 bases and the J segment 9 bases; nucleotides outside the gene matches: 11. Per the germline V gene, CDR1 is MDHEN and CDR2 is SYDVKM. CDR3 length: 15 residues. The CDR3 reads CASRSTGQGGSPLHF. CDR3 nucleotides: TGTGCCAGCAGATCGACAGGGCAGGGGGGTTCACCCCTCCACTTT.

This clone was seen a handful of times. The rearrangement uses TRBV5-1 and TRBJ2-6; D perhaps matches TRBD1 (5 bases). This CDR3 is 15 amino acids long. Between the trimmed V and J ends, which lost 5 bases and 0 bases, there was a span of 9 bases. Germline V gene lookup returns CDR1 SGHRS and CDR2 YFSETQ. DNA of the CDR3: TGCGCCAGCAGACAGGCCCTCTCTGGGGCCAACGTCCTGACTTTC. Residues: CASRQALSGANVLTF.

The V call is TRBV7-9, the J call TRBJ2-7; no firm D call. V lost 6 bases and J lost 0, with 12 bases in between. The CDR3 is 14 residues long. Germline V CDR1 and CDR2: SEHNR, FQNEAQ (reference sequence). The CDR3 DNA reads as TGTGCCAGCAGAACTGACACTAACTCCTACGAGCAGTACTTC. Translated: CASRTDTNSYEQYF.

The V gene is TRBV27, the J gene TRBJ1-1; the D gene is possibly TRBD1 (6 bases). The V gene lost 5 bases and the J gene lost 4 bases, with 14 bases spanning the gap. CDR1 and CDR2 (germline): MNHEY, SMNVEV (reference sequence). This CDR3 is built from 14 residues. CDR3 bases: TGTGCCAGCAGTCCAAAAACGACAGGCACTGAAGCTTTCTTT. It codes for CASSPKTTGTEAFF.

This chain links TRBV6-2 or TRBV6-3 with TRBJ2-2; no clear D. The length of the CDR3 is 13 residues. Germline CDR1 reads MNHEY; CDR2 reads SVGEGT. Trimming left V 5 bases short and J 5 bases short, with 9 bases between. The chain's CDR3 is CASSPLVTGELFF. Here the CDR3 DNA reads TGTGCCAGCAGTCCCCTAGTGACCGGGGAGCTGTTTTTT.